This is a list of T cell receptor beta chains from one sample in a study of T cells after yellow fever vaccination. TCRdb itself ran the 5' RACE reads through MiXCR, one entry per CDR3 protein. The sample records about 330,000 distinct CDR3 sequences, about 6.6% being singletons. The starting material was PBMCs, obtained around 45 days after the first yellow fever vaccination. The receptor set was obtained from a man aged 18 to 29 who received the YFV17D yellow fever vaccine. Each CDR3 is given with its conserved first and last residue. The order of the fields is D gene, J gene, CDR3 length, clone size, V gene, CDR3 DNA, CDR3 protein. The D gene is left open where the match is weak. Clone sizes are given selectively: once, few, many, or a class where the clone is expanded.

D gene: -
J gene: TRBJ1-5
CDR3 length: 15
clone size: many
V gene: TRBV7-9
CDR3 DNA: TGTGCCAGCAGCCCTTTGGGGGGGCAGGATCAGCCCCAGCATTTT
CDR3 protein: CASSPLGGQDQPQHF

D gene: -
J gene: TRBJ2-3
CDR3 length: 13
clone size: -
V gene: TRBV6-2/TRBV6-3
CDR3 DNA: TGTGCCAGCAGCTACGCAGCATGGGATACGCAGTATTTT
CDR3 protein: CASSYAAWDTQYF

D gene: -
J gene: TRBJ2-7
CDR3 length: 14
clone size: -
V gene: TRBV4-1
CDR3 DNA: TGCGCCAGCAGCCAATTACAGGAATCCTACGAGCAGTACTTC
CDR3 protein: CASSQLQESYEQYF

D gene: -
J gene: TRBJ2-5
CDR3 length: 14
clone size: few
V gene: TRBV5-4
CDR3 DNA: TGTGCCAGCAGCCTTTTCGAGGGGGGGGAGACCCAGTACTTC
CDR3 protein: CASSLFEGGETQYF

D gene: -
J gene: TRBJ1-1
CDR3 length: 13
clone size: -
V gene: TRBV19
CDR3 DNA: TGTGCCAGTAGATTGGGAACTGGCACTGAAGCTTTCTTT
CDR3 protein: CASRLGTGTEAFF

D gene: TRBD1
J gene: TRBJ2-5
CDR3 length: 12
clone size: many
V gene: TRBV15
CDR3 DNA: TGTGCCACCATCGGGACAGGGGAGACCCAGTACTTC
CDR3 protein: CATIGTGETQYF

D gene: -
J gene: TRBJ2-2
CDR3 length: 16
clone size: few
V gene: TRBV5-4
CDR3 DNA: TGTGCCAGCAGCCCAGAGGACTATACAAACACCGGGGAGCTGTTTTTT
CDR3 protein: CASSPEDYTNTGELFF

D gene: TRBD1
J gene: TRBJ1-6
CDR3 length: 13
clone size: few
V gene: TRBV6-2/TRBV6-3
CDR3 DNA: TGTGCCAGCGGACAGGGAATGAATTCACCCCTCCACTTT
CDR3 protein: CASGQGMNSPLHF

D gene: -
J gene: TRBJ1-5
CDR3 length: 16
clone size: many
V gene: TRBV5-4
CDR3 DNA: TGTGCCAGCAGCTATTGGACCCGGACGGGCAATCAGCCCCAGCATTTT
CDR3 protein: CASSYWTRTGNQPQHF

D gene: TRBD1
J gene: TRBJ2-1
CDR3 length: 13
clone size: few
V gene: TRBV12-3/TRBV12-4
CDR3 DNA: TGTGCCAGCAGTACGGGACAGGGCAATGAGCAGTTCTTC
CDR3 protein: CASSTGQGNEQFF

D gene: -
J gene: TRBJ2-3
CDR3 length: 11
clone size: few
V gene: TRBV6-6
CDR3 DNA: TGTGCCAGCAGTGCAGTAGATACGCAGTATTTT
CDR3 protein: CASSAVDTQYF

D gene: TRBD1
J gene: TRBJ1-1
CDR3 length: 13
clone size: few
V gene: TRBV5-1
CDR3 DNA: TGCGCCAGCAGGGACCAGGGGGCAGGGGAAGCTTTCTTT
CDR3 protein: CASRDQGAGEAFF

D gene: -
J gene: TRBJ2-5
CDR3 length: 14
clone size: -
V gene: TRBV11-1
CDR3 DNA: TGTGCCAGCACCCCCCGGACGGGTAAAGAGACCCAGTACTTC
CDR3 protein: CASTPRTGKETQYF

D gene: -
J gene: TRBJ2-3
CDR3 length: 14
clone size: few
V gene: TRBV20-1
CDR3 DNA: TGCAGTGCTACGGACAAACACGGCACAGATACGCAGTATTTT
CDR3 protein: CSATDKHGTDTQYF

D gene: TRBD2
J gene: TRBJ2-3
CDR3 length: 14
clone size: -
V gene: TRBV20-1
CDR3 DNA: TGCAGTGCTCGGGTGGCGGGGGTCTCAGATACGCAGTATTTT
CDR3 protein: CSARVAGVSDTQYF

D gene: -
J gene: TRBJ2-1
CDR3 length: 18
clone size: many
V gene: TRBV20-1
CDR3 DNA: TGCAGTGCTACCCTCCGGGGAGGGGGGGGTAGCTCCTACAATGAGCAGTTCTTC
CDR3 protein: CSATLRGGGGSSYNEQFF

D gene: -
J gene: TRBJ1-5
CDR3 length: 14
clone size: few
V gene: TRBV12-3/TRBV12-4
CDR3 DNA: TGTGCCAGCAGTTCCTGGAGTTCGAATCAGCCCCAGCATTTT
CDR3 protein: CASSSWSSNQPQHF

D gene: TRBD1
J gene: TRBJ2-4
CDR3 length: 14
clone size: -
V gene: TRBV6-1
CDR3 DNA: TGTGCCAGCAGACCGGGACAGGGGGATGACATTCAGTACTTC
CDR3 protein: CASRPGQGDDIQYF

D gene: -
J gene: TRBJ1-6
CDR3 length: 13
clone size: many
V gene: TRBV12-3/TRBV12-4
CDR3 DNA: TGTGCCAGCAGTCCAGGGGTATACTCACCCCTCCACTTT
CDR3 protein: CASSPGVYSPLHF

D gene: -
J gene: TRBJ1-1
CDR3 length: 13
clone size: -
V gene: TRBV19
CDR3 DNA: TGTGCCAGTACCCAAGAGCGGGGATCTGAAGCTTTCTTT
CDR3 protein: CASTQERGSEAFF

D gene: -
J gene: TRBJ1-1
CDR3 length: 13
clone size: many
V gene: TRBV12-3/TRBV12-4
CDR3 DNA: TGTGCCAGCAGTCAGACAGTGAACACTGAAGCTTTCTTT
CDR3 protein: CASSQTVNTEAFF

D gene: -
J gene: TRBJ1-3
CDR3 length: 14
clone size: -
V gene: TRBV27
CDR3 DNA: TGTGCCAGCAGTTATCACGGCTCTGGAAACACCATATATTTT
CDR3 protein: CASSYHGSGNTIYF

D gene: -
J gene: TRBJ1-6
CDR3 length: 18
clone size: few
V gene: TRBV25-1
CDR3 DNA: TGTGCCAGCAGTGAGAGGGGACGGCCGAGCTCCTATAATTCACCCCTCCACTTT
CDR3 protein: CASSERGRPSSYNSPLHF

D gene: -
J gene: TRBJ2-5
CDR3 length: 13
clone size: -
V gene: TRBV2
CDR3 DNA: TGTGCCAGCGATAAACAGGTTGGGGAGACCCAGTACTTC
CDR3 protein: CASDKQVGETQYF

D gene: -
J gene: TRBJ2-5
CDR3 length: 14
clone size: few
V gene: TRBV5-1
CDR3 DNA: TGCGCCAGCAGTACACAGGGAGTGGGAGAGACCCAGTACTTC
CDR3 protein: CASSTQGVGETQYF

D gene: -
J gene: TRBJ1-1
CDR3 length: 16
clone size: -
V gene: TRBV6-1
CDR3 DNA: TGTGCCAGCAGGCCCGTTATGGAGGCAATAAACACTGAAGCTTTCTTT
CDR3 protein: CASRPVMEAINTEAFF

D gene: -
J gene: TRBJ1-6
CDR3 length: 14
clone size: -
V gene: TRBV7-9
CDR3 DNA: TGTGCCAGCAGCTCTACAGGGTTTAGGTCACCCCTCCACTTT
CDR3 protein: CASSSTGFRSPLHF

D gene: -
J gene: TRBJ2-5
CDR3 length: 16
clone size: -
V gene: TRBV7-9
CDR3 DNA: TGTGCCAGCAGCGAATGGCGGGACGACCGTGATGAGACCCCGTACTTC
CDR3 protein: CASSEWRDDRDETPYF

D gene: TRBD1
J gene: TRBJ1-2
CDR3 length: 15
clone size: few
V gene: TRBV7-9
CDR3 DNA: TGTGCCAGCAGCTCGACCTTCCACACAGGGGAAGGCTACACCTTC
CDR3 protein: CASSSTFHTGEGYTF

D gene: -
J gene: TRBJ1-2
CDR3 length: 12
clone size: few
V gene: TRBV29-1
CDR3 DNA: TGCAGCGTTGAATCTAGTTCCTATGGCTACACCTTC
CDR3 protein: CSVESSSYGYTF

D gene: -
J gene: TRBJ1-1
CDR3 length: 11
clone size: few
V gene: TRBV6-1
CDR3 DNA: TGTGCCAGCAGTCGAGGATTTGAAGCTTTCTTT
CDR3 protein: CASSRGFEAFF

D gene: -
J gene: TRBJ2-1
CDR3 length: 15
clone size: few
V gene: TRBV30
CDR3 DNA: TGTGCCTGGAGTACTCGAGGGGGGACTTACAATGAGCAGTTCTTC
CDR3 protein: CAWSTRGGTYNEQFF

D gene: -
J gene: TRBJ1-6
CDR3 length: 15
clone size: few
V gene: TRBV12-3/TRBV12-4
CDR3 DNA: TGTGCCAGCAGTTTGGGGGGAGGCTATAATTCACCCCTCCACTTT
CDR3 protein: CASSLGGGYNSPLHF

D gene: -
J gene: TRBJ2-5
CDR3 length: 14
clone size: few
V gene: TRBV5-1
CDR3 DNA: TGCGCCAGCAGCACCCAAACAGGAGGGGAGACCCAGTACTTC
CDR3 protein: CASSTQTGGETQYF

D gene: -
J gene: TRBJ1-4
CDR3 length: 17
clone size: few
V gene: TRBV5-1
CDR3 DNA: TGCGCCAGCAGCTTCGGACCGCCATCTGCAACTAATGAAAAACTGTTTTTT
CDR3 protein: CASSFGPPSATNEKLFF

D gene: -
J gene: TRBJ2-5
CDR3 length: 12
clone size: many
V gene: TRBV28
CDR3 DNA: TGTGCCAGCAGTGAGGGCGGGGAGACCCAGTACTTC
CDR3 protein: CASSEGGETQYF

D gene: -
J gene: TRBJ2-6
CDR3 length: 14
clone size: many
V gene: TRBV5-1
CDR3 DNA: TGCGCCAGCAGCTTGTACTCTGGGGCCAACGTCCTGACTTTC
CDR3 protein: CASSLYSGANVLTF

D gene: TRBD2
J gene: TRBJ2-3
CDR3 length: 17
clone size: -
V gene: TRBV7-3
CDR3 DNA: TGTGCCAGCAGCTTAAGAGCGCAAGCGGGGAGGACAGATACGCAGTATTTT
CDR3 protein: CASSLRAQAGRTDTQYF

D gene: -
J gene: TRBJ2-1
CDR3 length: 12
clone size: many
V gene: TRBV7-2
CDR3 DNA: TGTGCCAGCACCAGACTATTCAATGAGCAGTTCTTC
CDR3 protein: CASTRLFNEQFF

D gene: -
J gene: TRBJ1-1
CDR3 length: 14
clone size: -
V gene: TRBV4-1
CDR3 DNA: TGCGCCAGCAGCCAAGATCCGACTCGCACTGAAGCTTTCTTT
CDR3 protein: CASSQDPTRTEAFF

D gene: -
J gene: TRBJ1-1
CDR3 length: 14
clone size: -
V gene: TRBV4-1
CDR3 DNA: TGCGCCAGCAGCCAAGATGGACGGGGAACTGAAGCTTTCTTT
CDR3 protein: CASSQDGRGTEAFF

D gene: TRBD1
J gene: TRBJ2-1
CDR3 length: 15
clone size: many
V gene: TRBV4-2
CDR3 DNA: TGTGCCAGCAGCCCTTTAGGGGACAGGTCCAATGAGCAGTTCTTC
CDR3 protein: CASSPLGDRSNEQFF

D gene: -
J gene: TRBJ1-2
CDR3 length: 14
clone size: many
V gene: TRBV7-2
CDR3 DNA: TGTGCCAGCAGCTTAGAGCCCGGGCCTGGGGGCTACACCTTC
CDR3 protein: CASSLEPGPGGYTF

D gene: -
J gene: TRBJ1-2
CDR3 length: 13
clone size: few
V gene: TRBV7-8
CDR3 DNA: TGTGCCAGCAGCACGGGACTGGAGGGTGGCTACACCTTC
CDR3 protein: CASSTGLEGGYTF

D gene: -
J gene: TRBJ1-1
CDR3 length: 14
clone size: many
V gene: TRBV5-1
CDR3 DNA: TGCGCCAGCAGCTTGGTGGCGGGGAACACTGAAGCTTTCTTT
CDR3 protein: CASSLVAGNTEAFF

D gene: -
J gene: TRBJ2-5
CDR3 length: 12
clone size: -
V gene: TRBV2
CDR3 DNA: TGTGCCAGCAGAGGATTAAAAGAGACCCAGTACTTC
CDR3 protein: CASRGLKETQYF

D gene: TRBD2
J gene: TRBJ2-5
CDR3 length: 17
clone size: few
V gene: TRBV20-1
CDR3 DNA: TGCAGTGCTCCTCGGACTAGCGGGGGGGCCTTCGTGGAGACCCAGTACTTC
CDR3 protein: CSAPRTSGGAFVETQYF

D gene: -
J gene: TRBJ2-2
CDR3 length: 14
clone size: -
V gene: TRBV7-2
CDR3 DNA: TGTGCCAGCAGCTTAAAGGCCCTCACCGGGGAGCTGTTTTTT
CDR3 protein: CASSLKALTGELFF

D gene: TRBD2
J gene: TRBJ2-3
CDR3 length: 17
clone size: few
V gene: TRBV20-1
CDR3 DNA: TGCAGTGCTGGCCCCCCGTGGCTAGCGGAGGTGAGAGATACGCAGTATTTT
CDR3 protein: CSAGPPWLAEVRDTQYF

D gene: TRBD2
J gene: TRBJ2-1
CDR3 length: 15
clone size: many
V gene: TRBV4-1
CDR3 DNA: TGCGCCAGCAGCCAAGCAGCGGGGGGCTACAATGAGCAGTTCTTC
CDR3 protein: CASSQAAGGYNEQFF

D gene: -
J gene: TRBJ2-1
CDR3 length: 13
clone size: -
V gene: TRBV7-9
CDR3 DNA: TGTGCCAGCAGCTTAGCGCTCTTCGGAGAGCAGTTCTTC
CDR3 protein: CASSLALFGEQFF

D gene: -
J gene: TRBJ1-1
CDR3 length: 19
clone size: -
V gene: TRBV6-4
CDR3 DNA: TGTGCCAGCAGGGGTCCTTCGTCCCGAGAGGTATCCATGAACACTGAAGCTTTCTTT
CDR3 protein: CASRGPSSREVSMNTEAFF

D gene: -
J gene: TRBJ2-1
CDR3 length: 19
clone size: few
V gene: TRBV11-1
CDR3 DNA: TGTGCCAGCAGCTTAAGGTTCGTGGGGGGTGTCAAAACCGGGAATGAGCAGTTCTTC
CDR3 protein: CASSLRFVGGVKTGNEQFF

D gene: TRBD2
J gene: TRBJ2-1
CDR3 length: 15
clone size: many
V gene: TRBV28
CDR3 DNA: TGTGCCAGCAGTTGGACTAGCGGGGGGGCGAATGAGCAGTTCTTC
CDR3 protein: CASSWTSGGANEQFF

D gene: -
J gene: TRBJ2-2
CDR3 length: 12
clone size: -
V gene: TRBV7-9
CDR3 DNA: TGTGCCGCCGGGGCAGGGATCGGGGAGCTGTTTTTT
CDR3 protein: CAAGAGIGELFF

D gene: TRBD1
J gene: TRBJ2-1
CDR3 length: 14
clone size: few
V gene: TRBV20-1
CDR3 DNA: TGCAGTGCTGAGCCAGAGGGGGCTCGTCGTGAGCAGTTCTTC
CDR3 protein: CSAEPEGARREQFF

D gene: -
J gene: TRBJ2-5
CDR3 length: 15
clone size: once
V gene: TRBV3-1
CDR3 DNA: TGTGCCAGCAGCCAAGCGTGGGAGAAGGGAGAGACCCAGTACTTC
CDR3 protein: CASSQAWEKGETQYF

D gene: -
J gene: TRBJ1-1
CDR3 length: 13
clone size: many
V gene: TRBV6-4
CDR3 DNA: TGTGCCAGCGGGGTGGACATGAACACTGAAGCTTTCTTT
CDR3 protein: CASGVDMNTEAFF

D gene: -
J gene: TRBJ1-5
CDR3 length: 16
clone size: many
V gene: TRBV7-2
CDR3 DNA: TGTGCCAGCAGCTTCGGGGGGGCGATGAGCAATCAGCCCCAGCATTTT
CDR3 protein: CASSFGGAMSNQPQHF

D gene: TRBD1
J gene: TRBJ1-2
CDR3 length: 14
clone size: many
V gene: TRBV29-1
CDR3 DNA: TGCAGCGTTGAGTACAGGGGGCTGAGCTATGGCTACACCTTC
CDR3 protein: CSVEYRGLSYGYTF